Following are 24 T cell receptor beta chains from one sample sequenced in a study of cytomegalovirus exposure and HLA in healthy donors. Researchers ran the PCR with 60 Vbeta and 13 Jbeta primers. Sequenced by immunoSEQ multiplex PCR; TCRdb stores in-frame clones only, minus some. The sample records some 150,000 clones, roughly three quarters being singletons. The specimen sequenced was PBMCs. These receptors all stem from a woman in her 40s in good health and CMV-seropositive.

This clone was counted a single time. CDR3 nucleotide sequence: TGCGCCAGCAGCCCGGGACTAGCGGGGGTTGGAGATACGCAGTATTTT. Amino acids: CASSPGLAGVGDTQYF. The chain has TRBV5-1 and TRBJ2-3, with 14 bases that match TRBD2. Germline V gives CDR1 SGHRS, CDR2 YFSETQ. The trim removed 4 bases at V and 5 bases at J, leaving 6 bases unmatched. The length of the CDR3 is 16 residues.

This rearrangement joins TRBV5-1 to TRBJ2-3; 12 bases line up with TRBD2. Per the germline V gene, CDR1 is SGHRS and CDR2 is YFSETQ. The J segment lost 4 bases and the V segment lost 5 bases, leaving 8 bases of the junction unmatched. The CDR3 contains 16 residues. In nucleotides, the CDR3 is TGCGCCAGCAGGTTAGGACTAGCGGGGATCGCAGATACGCAGTATTTT. As protein: CASRLGLAGIADTQYF.

J is TRBJ1-4 and V is TRBV6-1; 9 bases match TRBD1. This CDR3 has 14 amino acids. Germline V gene sequence: CDR1 MNHNS, CDR2 SASEGT. V lost 6 bases and J lost 8; bases outside the gene matches: 7. Written as DNA, the CDR3 is TGTGCCAGCAGGCCTGGGACAGGGAACGAAAAACTGTTTTTT. It codes for CASRPGTGNEKLFF.

This CDR3 reads CASSAGTGLRNEQFF. CDR3 in DNA: TGTGCCAGCAGCGCCGGGACAGGCTTACGTAATGAGCAGTTCTTC. This chain joins TRBV7-6 and TRBJ2-1; the match to TRBD1 covers 8 bases. The CDR3 runs 15 residues. Losses at the gene ends were 5 bases for V and 7 bases for J; bases not matched to a gene: 10. CDR1 and CDR2 (germline): SGHVS, FNYEAQ.

A single count supports this clone. CDR3 DNA: TGTGCCAAGTGTGGGGCCCCGGCTGGAAACACCATATATTTT. As protein: CAKCGAPAGNTIYF. The genes are TRBV6-5 and TRBJ1-3; maybe TRBD1 (5 bases). In germline, CDR1 is MNHEY, CDR2 SVGAGI. This CDR3 has 14 amino acids. V shed 10 bases and J shed 2 bases, with 15 bases lying between them.

The chain combines TRBV19 with TRBJ1-2, with 9 bases identical to TRBD1. Germline CDR1 reads LNHDA; CDR2 reads SQIVND (reference sequence). Germline trimming cut 4 bases from V and 3 bases from J; bases unmatched to any gene: 6. There are 15 residues in the CDR3. The CDR3 nucleotides are TGTGCCAGTAGTACCTACCGGGACAGGGACTATGGCTACACCTTC. The encoded protein is CASSTYRDRDYGYTF.

The chain carries TRBV11-2 and TRBJ2-7; the D is unclear. Trimming took off 1 base at V and 6 bases at J, with 4 bases between the two ends. The CDR3 loop spans 11 amino acids. Germline V gene data show CDR1 as SGHAT and CDR2 as FQNNGV. CDR3 DNA sequence: TGTGCCAGCAGCTTAGCGGTCGAGCAGTACTTC. Residues: CASSLAVEQYF.

In this sample, this clone turned up once. The chain uses TRBV2 and TRBJ2-5; tentatively, D is TRBD2 (6 bases). The germline V gene has CDR1 SNHLY and CDR2 FYNNEI. V was trimmed by 5 bases and J by 5 bases, leaving 18 bases between them. The CDR3 length is 15 residues. The CDR3 region has the DNA TGTGCCAGCAGTCCTGGGGCAGGGAGGTCGGAGACCCAGTACTTC. Encoded protein: CASSPGAGRSETQYF.

The rearrangement links TRBV7-9 to TRBJ1-4, with TRBD1 identical over 9 bases. V trimming: 3 bases; J trimming: 7 bases; junction bases outside the gene matches: 6. CDR3 length: 15 amino acids. CDR1 and CDR2 (germline): SEHNR, FQNEAQ (reference sequence). The chain's CDR3 is CASSFEGQGAEKLFF. The CDR3 DNA sequence: TGTGCCAGCAGCTTCGAGGGACAGGGTGCTGAAAAACTGTTTTTT.

The rearrangement links TRBV28 to TRBJ2-5, with a possible D match to TRBD2 (6 bases). Trimming removed 10 bases at V and 5 bases at J, with 26 bases between. This CDR3 region has 16 residues. Germline assignment: CDR1 MDHEN and CDR2 SYDVKM. CDR3 amino acids: CATVEGLDYDGETQYF. Written as DNA, the CDR3 is TGTGCCACCGTGGAGGGACTTGACTACGATGGGGAGACCCAGTACTTC.

The chain has TRBV27 and TRBJ2-4, with a possible D match to TRBD2 (5 bases). The CDR3 extends over 14 amino acids. V lost 5 bases, J lost 3 bases, and 11 bases lay in between. From germline, CDR1 is MNHEY and CDR2 SMNVEV (reference sequence). CDR3: CASSALGDKNIQYF. As DNA, the CDR3 is TGTGCCAGCAGTGCACTAGGAGACAAAAACATTCAGTACTTC.

The genes are TRBV14 and TRBJ2-7; TRBD1 might be the D (6 bases). The V and J ends lost 0 bases and 2 bases respectively, with 17 bases between them. Germline CDR1 SGHDN, CDR2 FVKESK. This CDR3 has 17 amino acids. The CDR3 DNA reads TGTGCCAGCAGCCAAGATAGGGGGAGCCCTTCTACCTACGAGCAGTACTTC. Translating it yields CASSQDRGSPSTYEQYF.

This clone was recorded once. This chain links TRBV2 with TRBJ1-1, with 9 bases identical to TRBD1. V lost 7 bases, J lost 2 bases, and 8 bases stayed unmatched. The CDR3 totals 15 residues. The germline CDR1 and CDR2 sequences are SNHLY and FYNNEI. CDR3: CASKNPTGGNTEAFF. The CDR3 DNA reads TGTGCCAGCAAGAATCCGACAGGGGGTAACACTGAAGCTTTCTTT.

J is TRBJ2-7 and V is TRBV5-4; the match to TRBD1 covers 7 bases. This CDR3 has 14 amino acids. CDR1 SGHNT and CDR2 YYREEE come from the germline V gene (reference sequence). V gave up 0 bases and J gave up 3 bases; unmatched junction bases: 3. CDR3 bases: TGTGCCAGCAGCTTGGAAGGGGGCTTCTACGAGCAGTACTTC. It translates to CASSLEGGFYEQYF.

This chain uses TRBV5-1 with TRBJ2-7, with TRBD2 as a possible D gene (5 bases). This CDR3 is built from 15 residues. The V end was cut by 0 bases, the J end by 5 bases, with 15 bases between. Germline lookup yields CDR1 SGHRS and CDR2 YFSETQ. The CDR3, as DNA: TGCGCCAGCAGCTTGGACGGACTGGCTTTCGACGAGCAGTACTTC. Protein product: CASSLDGLAFDEQYF.

The rearrangement links TRBV5-6 to TRBJ1-2, with 8 bases lining up with TRBD1. The CDR3 spans 15 residues. Losses at the gene ends were 4 bases for V and 5 bases for J; bases not matched to a gene: 10. Germline V gives CDR1 SGHDT, CDR2 YYEEEE. DNA of the CDR3: TGTGCCAGCAGCCTAGCCACAGGGGGTGGGTATGGCTACACCTTC. This encodes CASSLATGGGYGYTF.

The chain is built from TRBV6-4 and TRBJ1-1, with 7 bases matching TRBD1. Trimming cost V 7 bases and J 3 bases; bases outside gene matches: 8. Germline CDR1 and CDR2: MRHNA and SNTAGT. The CDR3 loop spans 14 amino acids. This CDR3 reads CASNKTGNDTEAFF. CDR3 nucleotides: TGTGCCAGCAACAAGACAGGGAACGACACTGAAGCTTTCTTT.

There are a few counts of this clone. The chain joins TRBV7-3 to TRBJ2-2; TRBD1 matches 10 bases. Trimming removed 5 bases from V and 4 bases from J; junction bases left unmatched: 1. The CDR3 has 14 amino acids. The germline V gene has CDR1 SGHTA and CDR2 FQGTGA. CDR3 nucleotide sequence: TGTGCCAGCAGCCGGGACAGGGGCACCGGGGAGCTGTTTTTT. This gives the protein CASSRDRGTGELFF.

This chain links TRBV12-1 with TRBJ1-2; the D call of TRBD1 is as the table states it, not checked on the DNA. TRBV12-1 is designated a pseudogene. The CDR3 runs 20 residues. Here the CDR3 DNA reads TGTGCCAGCAGCTCCGCCCCTACCGGGACAGGGGTCCGTGGTAACTATGGCTACACCTTC. It translates to CASSSAPTGTGVRGNYGYTF.

This chain uses TRBV13 with TRBJ2-7; 7 bases line up with TRBD2. Germline V gene sequence: CDR1 PRHDT, CDR2 FYEKMQ (reference sequence). V dropped 1 base and J dropped 0; count of bases not matched to a gene: 6. The CDR3 has 16 amino acids. The DNA of the CDR3 is TGTGCCAGCAGCTTAGTTTGGGGGGGGAGCTCCTACGAGCAGTACTTC. Encoded protein: CASSLVWGGSSYEQYF.

This rearrangement joins TRBV6-5 to TRBJ1-4, with no clear D. Germline V gene sequence: CDR1 MNHEY, CDR2 SVGAGI. This CDR3 has 15 residues. The ends were cut back, 5 bases at V and 2 bases at J, with 12 bases in the middle. CDR3 in DNA: TGTGCCAGCAGTATGAACCCGGGGACTAATGAAAAACTGTTTTTT. This codes for CASSMNPGTNEKLFF.

The chain uses TRBV9 and TRBJ2-3; 9 positions match TRBD2. The CDR3 has 16 amino acids. Germline V lookup: CDR1 SGDLS, CDR2 YYNGEE. J lost 6 bases, V lost 4 bases, and 12 bases had no gene match. CDR3 sequence (DNA): TGTGCCAGCAGCCCGGGGGCTAGCGGGGTTTTGGATACGCAGTATTTT. Translated: CASSPGASGVLDTQYF.

The J gene is TRBJ1-4, the V gene TRBV15; D unclear. CDR3 length: 18 amino acids. Germline values: CDR1 LNHNV, CDR2 YYDKDF (reference sequence). The germline V and J ends were trimmed by 1 base and 8 bases, with 23 bases remaining between them. CDR3 nucleotides: TGTGCCACCAGCAGAGCTCCGCTACCCGGGTCCCTGCGGGAAAAACTGTTTTTT. This gives the protein CATSRAPLPGSLREKLFF.

V gene TRBV9 combines with J gene TRBJ1-5, with a tentative D call TRBD1 (6 bases). The CDR3 loop spans 14 amino acids. Germline CDR1 and CDR2: SGDLS and YYNGEE. V lost 0 bases, J lost 6 bases, and 10 bases lay in between. The CDR3 region is CASSVVTGRQPQHF. The DNA of the CDR3 is TGTGCCAGCAGCGTAGTAACAGGGCGTCAGCCCCAGCATTTT. The variable domain in full, completed from reference TRBV9 and TRBJ1-5, reads DSGVTQTPKHLITATGQRVTLRCSPRSGDLSVYWYQQSLDQGLQFLIQYYNGEERAKGNILERFSAQQFPDLHSELNLSSLELGDSALYFCASSVVTGRQPQHFGDGTRLSIL.